This T cell receptor (beta chain) was sequenced for a study of CD8 T cells in ankylosing spondylitis. Using its own MiXCR run on the 5' RACE reads, TCRdb lists one record per CDR3 protein. The sample holds under 250,000 distinct CDR3 sequences, roughly 8.2% seen once. V lost 8 bases and J 6 bases, leaving 19 bases between the germline ends. This CDR3 is 14 amino acids long. From germline, CDR1 is ENHRY and CDR2 SYGVKD. Regarding the study as a whole: Peripheral blood samples showed relatively rare disease-linked clones, and these clones were CD8+.

This clonotype was seen ten or more times. What it binds is not known. The clonotype comes from a female donor with ankylosing spondylitis or in good health (not recorded which). The sequenced sample consisted of blood, either unsorted or a sorted T cell fraction (not recorded which). This sequence joins TRBV10-3 and TRBJ1-2; D may be TRBD1 (5 bases). CDR3: CAIATGTATHGYTF. In DNA, the CDR3 is TGTGCCATCGCAACTGGGACCGCTACGCATGGCTACACCTTC.